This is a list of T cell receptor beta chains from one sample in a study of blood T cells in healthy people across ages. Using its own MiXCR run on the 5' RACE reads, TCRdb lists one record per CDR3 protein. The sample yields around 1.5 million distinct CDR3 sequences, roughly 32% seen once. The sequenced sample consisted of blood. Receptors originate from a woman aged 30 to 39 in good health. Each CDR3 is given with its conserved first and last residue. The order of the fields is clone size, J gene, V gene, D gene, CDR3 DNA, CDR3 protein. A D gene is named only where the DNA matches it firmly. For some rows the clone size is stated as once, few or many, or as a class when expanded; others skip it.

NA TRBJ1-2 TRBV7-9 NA TGTGCCAGCAGCTTAGTAACGCGGGGCTACACCTTC CASSLVTRGYTF
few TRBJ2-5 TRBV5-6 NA TGTGCCAGCAGCTGGTGGACGGCAAGAGGGGAGACCCAGTACTTC CASSWWTARGETQYF
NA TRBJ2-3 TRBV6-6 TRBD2 TGTGCCAGCAGTTACTCTCGGGCTAGCGGGGGGGAAGGTACGCAGTATTTT CASSYSRASGGEGTQYF
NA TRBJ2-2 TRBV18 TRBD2 TGTGCCAGCTCACCAATGATAGCGGGAAACACCGGGGAGCTGTTTTTT CASSPMIAGNTGELFF
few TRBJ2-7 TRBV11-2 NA TGTGCCAGCAGCCCCCTAAGGAAATACGAGCAGTACTTC CASSPLRKYEQYF
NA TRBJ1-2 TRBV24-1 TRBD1 TGTGTCACCAGCGACAGGGGGATTAGCTATGGCTACACCTTC CVTSDRGISYGYTF
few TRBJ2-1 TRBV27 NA TGTGCCAGCAGTCCACGACTAGGGTACAATGAGCAGTTCTTC CASSPRLGYNEQFF
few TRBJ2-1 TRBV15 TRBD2 TGTGCCACCGTGCTAAGAATTGGACTAGCGTGGAATGAGCAGTTCTTC CATVLRIGLAWNEQFF
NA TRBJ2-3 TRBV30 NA TGTGCCTGGAGGGATACGCAGTATTTT CAWRDTQYF
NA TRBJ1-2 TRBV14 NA TGTGCCAGCAGCCAAGAATTCGGTCAACCCCAGCGTGGCTACACCTTC CASSQEFGQPQRGYTF
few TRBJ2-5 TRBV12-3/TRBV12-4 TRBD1 TGTGCCAGCAGTTTAGAGGCAGGGGGCGTCTCGGAGACCCAGTACTTC CASSLEAGGVSETQYF
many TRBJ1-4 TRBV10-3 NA TGTGCCATCGGGAACGGGGGGGAAAAACTGTTTTTT CAIGNGGEKLFF
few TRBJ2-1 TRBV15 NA TGTGCCACCAGCAGAGGGACGGGATATTCCTACAATGAGCAGTTCTTC CATSRGTGYSYNEQFF
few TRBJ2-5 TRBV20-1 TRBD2 TGCAGTGCTTCCCTAGCGGGCCTTCAAGAGACCCAGTACTTC CSASLAGLQETQYF
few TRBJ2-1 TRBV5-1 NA TGCGCCAGCAGCTTGTCGATCGCCGGAACCTACAATGAGCAGTTCTTC CASSLSIAGTYNEQFF
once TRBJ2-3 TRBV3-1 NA TGTGCCAGCAGCCAGGGGGGACTCAACACAGATACGCAGTATTTT CASSQGGLNTDTQYF
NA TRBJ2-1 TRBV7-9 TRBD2 TGTGCCAGCAGCCGAAGAACTAGCGGGAGGAGCCATGAGCAGTTCTTC CASSRRTSGRSHEQFF
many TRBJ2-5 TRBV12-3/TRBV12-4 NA TGTGCCAGCAGTTTAGACCAGGGTGTTTTGTACGGCCAAGAGACCCAGTACTTC CASSLDQGVLYGQETQYF
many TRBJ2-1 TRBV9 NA TGTGCCAGCAGCGTAGCGGGAGCCGGTTACAATGAGCAGTTCTTC CASSVAGAGYNEQFF
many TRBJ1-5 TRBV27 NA TGTGCCAGCAGTTACGGTAGCAATCAGCCCCAGCATTTT CASSYGSNQPQHF
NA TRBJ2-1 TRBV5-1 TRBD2 TGCGCCAGCAGCCGGACTCTTACGGGAGGACCTTACAATGAGCAGTTCTTC CASSRTLTGGPYNEQFF
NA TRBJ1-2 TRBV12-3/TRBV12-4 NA TGTGCCAGCAGTCTCCGGCTGGGCTATGGCTACACCTTC CASSLRLGYGYTF
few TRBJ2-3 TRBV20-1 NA TGCAGTGCTAAGGGACCCTCATCGGATACGCAGTATTTT CSAKGPSSDTQYF
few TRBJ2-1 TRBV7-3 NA TGTGCCCGCAGCTTAGGTAATGAGCAGTTCTTC CARSLGNEQFF
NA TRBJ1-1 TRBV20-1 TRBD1 TGCAGTGCTAGAGCTCCTTTCGGGGACAGGGTGAACACTGAAGCTTTCTTT CSARAPFGDRVNTEAFF
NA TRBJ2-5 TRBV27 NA TGTGCCAGCAGTTCCCCCTGGGGGGAGACCCAGTACTTC CASSSPWGETQYF
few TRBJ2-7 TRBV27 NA TGTGCCAGCAGTCCAGGTCCTTGGGAGCAGTACTTC CASSPGPWEQYF
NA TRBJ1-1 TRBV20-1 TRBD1 TGCAGTGCTAATGCAGGGGGAGCTGAAGCTTTCTTT CSANAGGAEAFF
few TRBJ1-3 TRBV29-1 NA TGCAGCGTTGAAGGCGTCGGAGGGGTCGGAAACACCATATATTTT CSVEGVGGVGNTIYF
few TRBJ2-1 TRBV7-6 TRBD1 TGTGCCAGCAGTTTGGACAGGGGCATTAACAATGAGCAGTTCTTC CASSLDRGINNEQFF
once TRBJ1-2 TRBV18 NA TGTGCCAGCTCACCAAGGGGGGCTGAGAGGGGCTACACCTTC CASSPRGAERGYTF
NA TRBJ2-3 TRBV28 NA TGTGCCAGCAGTCCCCGGCGCGGGAGGGACAGGGGCCTTAGCACAGATACGCAGTATTTT CASSPRRGRDRGLSTDTQYF
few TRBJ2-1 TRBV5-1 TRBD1 TGCGCCAGCAGTGTCACGGGACAGACCAGACCCAGCTCCTACAATGAGCAGTTCTTC CASSVTGQTRPSSYNEQFF
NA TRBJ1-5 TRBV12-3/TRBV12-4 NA TGTGCCAGCAGTTTAGAAGCGGAAAATCAGCCCCAGCATTTT CASSLEAENQPQHF
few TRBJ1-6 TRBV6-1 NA TGTGCCAGCAGAACAGTGAGCTCCTATAATTCACCCCTCCACTTT CASRTVSSYNSPLHF
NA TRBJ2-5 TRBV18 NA TGTGCCAGCTCACCACCGCAGAGCAGACGAGAGACCCAGTACTTC CASSPPQSRRETQYF
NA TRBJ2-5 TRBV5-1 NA TGCGCCAGCAGCCAGTACGGCGGCAGCGGACAAGAGACCCAGTACTTC CASSQYGGSGQETQYF
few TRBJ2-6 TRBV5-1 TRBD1 TGCGCCAGCAGCGACAGGGCGAATGGGGCCAACGTCCTGACTTTC CASSDRANGANVLTF
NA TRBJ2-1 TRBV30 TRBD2 TGTGCCTGGAGTCCTAGGGACTATAACAATGAGCAGTTCTTC CAWSPRDYNNEQFF
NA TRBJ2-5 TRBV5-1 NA TGCGCCAGCAGCCTGAGGCTAGAGGGAGGGACCCAGTACTTC CASSLRLEGGTQYF
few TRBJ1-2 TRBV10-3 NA TGTGCCATCAGTGCCATCACACGGGTTGGCTACACCTTC CAISAITRVGYTF
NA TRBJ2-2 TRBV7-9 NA TGTGCCAGCAGCTCTCAAAGCGGTACCGGGGAGCTGTTTTTT CASSSQSGTGELFF
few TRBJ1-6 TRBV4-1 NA TGCGCCAGCAGCCAAGGGCCTACAACTAATTCACCCCTCCACTTT CASSQGPTTNSPLHF
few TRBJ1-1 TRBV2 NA TGTGCCAGCAGTGCTCTCGGCACTGAAGCTTTCTTT CASSALGTEAFF
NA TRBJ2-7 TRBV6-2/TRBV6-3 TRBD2 TGTGCCAGCAGTTACCTCCTAGCGGGAGGGGTCTACGAGCAGTACTTC CASSYLLAGGVYEQYF
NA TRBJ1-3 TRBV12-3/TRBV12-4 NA TGTGCCAGCAGTCGTGGAGCTTCTGGAAACACCATATATTTT CASSRGASGNTIYF
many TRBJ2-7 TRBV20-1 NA TGCAGTGCCGCGGGTTTTCTAGACAACGAGCAGTACTTC CSAAGFLDNEQYF
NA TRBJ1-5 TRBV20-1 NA TGCAGAGCTGGGTCGCTCGTAGACAGCGCGTATGGACTGTCCAATCAGCCCCAGCATTTT CRAGSLVDSAYGLSNQPQHF
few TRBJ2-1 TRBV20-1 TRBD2 TGCAGTGCTAGGCACCCACTCGCGGGAGGGGAGACCCAGTTCTTC CSARHPLAGGETQFF
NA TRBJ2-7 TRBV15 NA TGTGCCACCGGCAGAGATGGAGAGAGTGAGCAGTACTTC CATGRDGESEQYF
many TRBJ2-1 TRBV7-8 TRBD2 TGTGCCAGCAGCTTACGACTAGCGGGAGGAGGTGAGCAGTTCTTC CASSLRLAGGGEQFF
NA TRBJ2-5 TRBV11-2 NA TGTGCCAGCAGCCACAGTGCCAAGGGTCAAGAGACCCAGTACTTC CASSHSAKGQETQYF
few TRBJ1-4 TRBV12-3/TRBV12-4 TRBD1 TGTGCCAGCAGTCGACAGGGGAGCGAAAAACTGTTTTTT CASSRQGSEKLFF
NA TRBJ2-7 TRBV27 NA TGTGCCAGCAGTTTCGGGGGCCAACCTTACGAGCAGTACTTC CASSFGGQPYEQYF